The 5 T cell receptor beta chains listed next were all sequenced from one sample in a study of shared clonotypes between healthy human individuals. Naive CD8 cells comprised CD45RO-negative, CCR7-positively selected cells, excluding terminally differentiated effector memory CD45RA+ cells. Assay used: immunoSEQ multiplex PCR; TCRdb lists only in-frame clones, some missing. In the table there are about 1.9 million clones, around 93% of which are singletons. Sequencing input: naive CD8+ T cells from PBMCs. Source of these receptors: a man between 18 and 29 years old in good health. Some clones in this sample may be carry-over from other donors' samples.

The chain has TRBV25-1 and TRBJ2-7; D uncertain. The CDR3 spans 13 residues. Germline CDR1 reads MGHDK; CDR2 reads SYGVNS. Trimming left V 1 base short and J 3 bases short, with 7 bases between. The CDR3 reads CASSELLYYEQYF. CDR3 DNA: TGTGCCAGCAGTGAATTACTCTACTACGAGCAGTACTTC.

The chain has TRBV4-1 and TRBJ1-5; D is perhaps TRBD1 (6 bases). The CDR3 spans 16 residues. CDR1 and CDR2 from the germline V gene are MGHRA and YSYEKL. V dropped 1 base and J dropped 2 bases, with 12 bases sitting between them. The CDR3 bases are TGCGCCAGCAGCCAAGTGGAGGGGGAAGGCAATCAGCCCCAGCATTTT. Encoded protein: CASSQVEGEGNQPQHF.

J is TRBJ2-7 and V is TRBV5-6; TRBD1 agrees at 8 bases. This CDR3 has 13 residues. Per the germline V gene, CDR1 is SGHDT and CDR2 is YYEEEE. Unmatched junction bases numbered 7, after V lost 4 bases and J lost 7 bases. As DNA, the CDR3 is TGTGCCAGCAGCGTCGGACAGGGAAAGGAGCAGTACTTC. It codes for CASSVGQGKEQYF.

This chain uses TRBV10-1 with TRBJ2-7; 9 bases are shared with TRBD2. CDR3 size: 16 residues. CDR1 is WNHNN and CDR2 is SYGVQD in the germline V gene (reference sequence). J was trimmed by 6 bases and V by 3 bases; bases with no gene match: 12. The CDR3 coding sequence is TGCGCCAGCAGTGATCTACAAAATGGACTAGCGACCGAGCAGTACTTC. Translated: CASSDLQNGLATEQYF.

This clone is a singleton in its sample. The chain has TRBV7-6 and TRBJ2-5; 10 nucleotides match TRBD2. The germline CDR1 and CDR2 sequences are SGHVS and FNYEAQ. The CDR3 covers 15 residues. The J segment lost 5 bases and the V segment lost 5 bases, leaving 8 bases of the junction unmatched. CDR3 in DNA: TGTGCCAGCAGCAGAACTAGCGGGATCGGTGAGACCCAGTACTTC. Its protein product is CASSRTSGIGETQYF.